This entry features one T cell receptor (beta chain) sequence. Using immunoSEQ multiplex PCR, the repertoire was profiled, and TCRdb retains in-frame clones only, with some absent. The sample holds some 630,000 clones; roughly 78% are singletons and the top ten take approximately 2%. The data were obtained in a study of shared clonotypes between healthy human individuals. Study in general: A couple of women and a few men aged 18 to 49 made up the donors.

Sequences were obtained from memory CD4+ T cells sorted from blood. Sample subset: CD45RA-negative fraction. The receptor comes from a woman under 40 in good health.

Here the CDR3 reads CASSPDRDRGSYEQYF. The CDR3 DNA is TGTGCCAGCAGTCCAGACCGGGACAGGGGCTCCTACGAGCAGTACTTC. V is TRBV27 and J is TRBJ2-7; 10 bases align to TRBD1. The germline V gene has CDR1 MNHEY and CDR2 SMNVEV (reference sequence). This CDR3 spans 16 amino acids. Losses at the gene ends were 5 bases for V and 0 bases for J; bases not matched to a gene: 7.